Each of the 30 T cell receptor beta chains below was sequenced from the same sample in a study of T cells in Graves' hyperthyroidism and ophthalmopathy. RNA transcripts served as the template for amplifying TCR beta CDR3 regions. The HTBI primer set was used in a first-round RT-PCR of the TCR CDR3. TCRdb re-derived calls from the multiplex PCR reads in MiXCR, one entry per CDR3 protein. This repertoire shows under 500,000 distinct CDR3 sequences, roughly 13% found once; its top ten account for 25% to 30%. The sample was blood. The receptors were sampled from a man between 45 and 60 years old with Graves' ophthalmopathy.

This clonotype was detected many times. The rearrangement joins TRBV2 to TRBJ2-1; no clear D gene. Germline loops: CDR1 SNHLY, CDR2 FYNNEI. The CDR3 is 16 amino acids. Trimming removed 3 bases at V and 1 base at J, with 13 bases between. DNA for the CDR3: TGTGCCAGCAGTGAGCAGGTCGTAATATCCTACAATGAGCAGTTCTTC. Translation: CASSEQVVISYNEQFF.

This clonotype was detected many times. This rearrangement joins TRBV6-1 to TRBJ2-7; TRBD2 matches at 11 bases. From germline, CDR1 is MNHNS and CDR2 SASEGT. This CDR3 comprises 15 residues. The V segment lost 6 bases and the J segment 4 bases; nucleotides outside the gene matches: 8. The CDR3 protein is CASSMTSGIVYEQYF. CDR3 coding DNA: TGTGCCAGCAGCATGACTAGCGGGATTGTTTACGAGCAGTACTTC.

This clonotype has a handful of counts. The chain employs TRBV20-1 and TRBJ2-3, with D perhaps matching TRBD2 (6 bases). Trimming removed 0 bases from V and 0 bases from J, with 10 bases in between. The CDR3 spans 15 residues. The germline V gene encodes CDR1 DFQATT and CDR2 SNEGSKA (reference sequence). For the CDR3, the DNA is TGCAGTGCTAGAGATGGTGCGGGAAGCACAGATACGCAGTATTTT. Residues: CSARDGAGSTDTQYF.

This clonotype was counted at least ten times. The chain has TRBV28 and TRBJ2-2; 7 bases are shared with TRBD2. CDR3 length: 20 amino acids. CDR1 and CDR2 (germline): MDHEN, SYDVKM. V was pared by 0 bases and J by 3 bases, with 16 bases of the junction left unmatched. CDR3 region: CASSLWPPRAGLGDTGELFF. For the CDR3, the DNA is TGTGCCAGCAGTTTATGGCCCCCTCGGGCAGGACTAGGCGACACCGGGGAGCTGTTTTTT.

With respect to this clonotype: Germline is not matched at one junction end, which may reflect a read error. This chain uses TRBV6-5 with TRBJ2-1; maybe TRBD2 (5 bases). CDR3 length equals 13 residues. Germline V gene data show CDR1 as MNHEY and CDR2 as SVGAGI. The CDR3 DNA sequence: TGTGCCAACAGTTACCGGTCCGGGGATGAGCAGTTCTTC. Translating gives CANSYRSGDEQFF.

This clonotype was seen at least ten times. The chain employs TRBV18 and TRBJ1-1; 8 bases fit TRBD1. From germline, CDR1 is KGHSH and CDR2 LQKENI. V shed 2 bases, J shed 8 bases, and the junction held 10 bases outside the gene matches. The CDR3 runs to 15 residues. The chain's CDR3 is CASSPSRGRGGEAFF. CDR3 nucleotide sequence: TGTGCCAGCTCACCATCCAGGGGGCGAGGTGGGGAAGCTTTCTTT.

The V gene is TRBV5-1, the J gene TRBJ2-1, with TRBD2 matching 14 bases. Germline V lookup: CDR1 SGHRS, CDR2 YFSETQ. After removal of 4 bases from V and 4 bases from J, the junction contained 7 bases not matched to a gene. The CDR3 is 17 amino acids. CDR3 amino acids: CASSLRLAGGGYNEQFF. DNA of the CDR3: TGCGCCAGCAGCCTCCGACTAGCGGGAGGGGGGTACAATGAGCAGTTCTTC. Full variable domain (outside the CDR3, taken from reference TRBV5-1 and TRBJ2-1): KAGVTQTPRYLIKTRGQQVTLSCSPISGHRSVSWYQQTPGQGLQFLFEYFSETQRNKGNFPGRFSGRQFSNSRSEMNVSTLELGDSALYLCASSLRLAGGGYNEQFFGPGTRLTVL.

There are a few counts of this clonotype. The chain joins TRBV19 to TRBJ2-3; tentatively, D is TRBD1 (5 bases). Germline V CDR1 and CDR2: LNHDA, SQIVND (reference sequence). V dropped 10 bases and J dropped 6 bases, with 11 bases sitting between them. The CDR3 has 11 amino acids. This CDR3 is CATIGVDTQYF. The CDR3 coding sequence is TGTGCCACCATAGGGGTTGATACGCAGTATTTT.

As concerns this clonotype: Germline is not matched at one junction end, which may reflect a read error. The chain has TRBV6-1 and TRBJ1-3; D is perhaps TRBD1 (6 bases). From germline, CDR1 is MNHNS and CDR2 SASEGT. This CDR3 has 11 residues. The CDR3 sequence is CASMWGDTIHF. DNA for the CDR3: TGTGCCAGCATGTGGGGGGACACCATACATTTT.

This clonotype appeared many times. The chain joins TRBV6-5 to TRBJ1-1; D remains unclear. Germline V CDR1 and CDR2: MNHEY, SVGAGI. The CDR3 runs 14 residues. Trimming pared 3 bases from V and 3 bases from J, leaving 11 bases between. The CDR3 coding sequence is TGTGCCAGCAGTTATCTGGCCAGACACACTGAAGCTTTCTTT. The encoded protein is CASSYLARHTEAFF.

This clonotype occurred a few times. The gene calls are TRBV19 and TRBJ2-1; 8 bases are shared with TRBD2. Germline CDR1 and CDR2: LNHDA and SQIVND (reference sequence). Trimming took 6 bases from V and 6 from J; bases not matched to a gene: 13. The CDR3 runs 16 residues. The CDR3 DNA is TGTGCCAGTAGGGACTCTACGGGAGGGTTGGGCAATGAGCAGTTCTTC. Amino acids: CASRDSTGGLGNEQFF.

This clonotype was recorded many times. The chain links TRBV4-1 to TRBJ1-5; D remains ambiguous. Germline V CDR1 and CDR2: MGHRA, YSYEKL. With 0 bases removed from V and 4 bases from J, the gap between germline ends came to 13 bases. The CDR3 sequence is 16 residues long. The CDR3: CASSQDHPGANQPQHF. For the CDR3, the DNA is TGCGCCAGCAGCCAAGACCATCCGGGAGCAAATCAGCCCCAGCATTTT.

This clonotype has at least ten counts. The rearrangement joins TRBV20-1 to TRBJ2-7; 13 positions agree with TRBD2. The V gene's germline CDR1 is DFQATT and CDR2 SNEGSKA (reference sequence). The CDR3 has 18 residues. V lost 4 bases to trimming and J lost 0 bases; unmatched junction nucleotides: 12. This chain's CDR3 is CSATTTSGRVPGSYEQYF. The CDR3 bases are TGCAGTGCTACAACCACTAGCGGGAGGGTTCCGGGCTCCTACGAGCAGTACTTC.

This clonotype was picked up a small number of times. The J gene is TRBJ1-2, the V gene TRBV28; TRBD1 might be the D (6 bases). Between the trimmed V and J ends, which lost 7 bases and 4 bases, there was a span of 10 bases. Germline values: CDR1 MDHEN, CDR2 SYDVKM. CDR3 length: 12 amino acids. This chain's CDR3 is CASKRTVYGYTF. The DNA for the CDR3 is TGTGCCAGCAAACGGACAGTCTATGGCTACACCTTC.

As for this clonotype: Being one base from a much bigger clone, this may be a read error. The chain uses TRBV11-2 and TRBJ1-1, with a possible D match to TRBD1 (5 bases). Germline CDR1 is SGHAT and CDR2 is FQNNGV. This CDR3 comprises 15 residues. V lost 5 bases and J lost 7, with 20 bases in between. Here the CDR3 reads CASSLQVRGYIEAFF. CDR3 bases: TGTGCCAGCAGCCTCCAAGTTAGGGGATACATTGAAGCTTTCTTT.

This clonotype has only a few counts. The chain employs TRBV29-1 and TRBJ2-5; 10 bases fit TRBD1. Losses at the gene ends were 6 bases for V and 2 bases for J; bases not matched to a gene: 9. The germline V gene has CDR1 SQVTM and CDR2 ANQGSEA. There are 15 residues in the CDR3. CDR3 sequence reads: CSVGGQGVRQETQYF. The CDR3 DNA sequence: TGCAGCGTCGGTGGACAGGGGGTCCGACAAGAGACCCAGTACTTC.

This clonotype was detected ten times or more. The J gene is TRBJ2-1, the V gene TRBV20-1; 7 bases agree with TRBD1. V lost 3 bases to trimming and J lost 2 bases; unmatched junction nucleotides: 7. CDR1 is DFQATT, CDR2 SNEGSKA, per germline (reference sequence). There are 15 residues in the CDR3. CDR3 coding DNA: TGCAGTGCTAGGGGACAGATAGAAGCCTACAATGAGCAGTTCTTC. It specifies CSARGQIEAYNEQFF.

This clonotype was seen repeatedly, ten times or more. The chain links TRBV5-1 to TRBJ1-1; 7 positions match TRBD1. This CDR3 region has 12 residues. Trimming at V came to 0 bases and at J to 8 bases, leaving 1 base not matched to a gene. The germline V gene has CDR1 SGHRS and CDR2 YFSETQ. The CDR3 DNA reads TGCGCCAGCAGCTTGGGGACAGGAGAAGCTTTCTTT. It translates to CASSLGTGEAFF.

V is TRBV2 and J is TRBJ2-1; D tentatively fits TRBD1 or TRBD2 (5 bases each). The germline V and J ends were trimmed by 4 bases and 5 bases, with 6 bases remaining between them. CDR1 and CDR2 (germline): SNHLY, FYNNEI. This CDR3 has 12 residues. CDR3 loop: CASSGDHNEQFF. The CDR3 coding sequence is TGTGCCAGCAGTGGGGACCACAATGAGCAGTTCTTC.

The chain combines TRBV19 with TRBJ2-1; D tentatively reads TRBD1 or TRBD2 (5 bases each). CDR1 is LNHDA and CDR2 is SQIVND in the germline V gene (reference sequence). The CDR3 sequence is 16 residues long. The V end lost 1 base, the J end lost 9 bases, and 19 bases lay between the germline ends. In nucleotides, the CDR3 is TGTGCCAGTAGTATAGGGACACGCCCTGGGGGAGCTGAGCAGTTCTTC. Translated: CASSIGTRPGGAEQFF.

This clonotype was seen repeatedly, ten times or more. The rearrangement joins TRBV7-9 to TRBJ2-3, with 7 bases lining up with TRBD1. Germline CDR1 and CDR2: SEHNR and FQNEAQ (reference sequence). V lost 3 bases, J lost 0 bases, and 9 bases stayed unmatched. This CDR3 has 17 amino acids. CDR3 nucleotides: TGTGCCAGCAGCTTCCCCCTCGGGACAGATAGCACAGATACGCAGTATTTT. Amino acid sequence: CASSFPLGTDSTDTQYF. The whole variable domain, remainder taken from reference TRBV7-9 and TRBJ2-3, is DTGVSQNPRHKITKRGQNVTFRCDPISEHNRLYWYRQTLGQGPEFLTYFQNEAQLEKSRLLSDRFSAERPKGSFSTLEIQRTEQGDSAMYLCASSFPLGTDSTDTQYFGPGTRLTVL.

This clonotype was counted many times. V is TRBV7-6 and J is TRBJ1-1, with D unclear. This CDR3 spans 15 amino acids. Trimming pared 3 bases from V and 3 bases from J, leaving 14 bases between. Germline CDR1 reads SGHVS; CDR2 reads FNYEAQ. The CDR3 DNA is TGTGCCAGCAGCTTCTCAGGAGGCGATGACACTGAAGCTTTCTTT. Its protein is CASSFSGGDDTEAFF.

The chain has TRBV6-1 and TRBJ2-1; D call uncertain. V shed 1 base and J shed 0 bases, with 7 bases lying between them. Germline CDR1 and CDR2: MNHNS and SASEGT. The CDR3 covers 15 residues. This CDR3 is CASSEGPSSYNEQFF. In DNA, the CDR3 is TGTGCCAGCAGTGAAGGGCCGAGCTCCTACAATGAGCAGTTCTTC.

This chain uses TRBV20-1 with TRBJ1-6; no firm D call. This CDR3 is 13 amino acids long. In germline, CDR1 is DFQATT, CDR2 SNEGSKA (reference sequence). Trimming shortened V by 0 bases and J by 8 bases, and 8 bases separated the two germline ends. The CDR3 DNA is TGCAGTGCTAGAGATGGGAGTTATTCACCCCTCCACTTT. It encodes CSARDGSYSPLHF.

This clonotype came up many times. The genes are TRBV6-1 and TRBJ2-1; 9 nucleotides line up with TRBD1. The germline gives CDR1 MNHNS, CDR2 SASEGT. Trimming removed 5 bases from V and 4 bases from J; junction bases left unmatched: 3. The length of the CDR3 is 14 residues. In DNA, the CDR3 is TGTGCCAGCAGTTACAGGGGGCTTTACAATGAGCAGTTCTTC. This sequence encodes CASSYRGLYNEQFF.

CDR3 in DNA: TGTGCCAGCGGATCGCCCTCCTACGAGCAGTACTTC. This encodes CASGSPSYEQYF. This sequence joins TRBV10-3 and TRBJ2-7, with D hard to call. The V and J ends lost 10 bases and 0 bases respectively, with 10 bases between them. CDR1 ENHRY and CDR2 SYGVKD come from the germline V gene. The CDR3 spans 12 residues.

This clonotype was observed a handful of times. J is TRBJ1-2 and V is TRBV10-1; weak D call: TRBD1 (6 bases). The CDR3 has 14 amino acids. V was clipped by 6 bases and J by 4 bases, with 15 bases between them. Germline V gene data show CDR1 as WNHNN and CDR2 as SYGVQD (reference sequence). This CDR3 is CASRDQGTGYGYTF. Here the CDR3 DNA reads TGCGCCAGCAGGGACCAGGGGACCGGCTATGGCTACACCTTC.

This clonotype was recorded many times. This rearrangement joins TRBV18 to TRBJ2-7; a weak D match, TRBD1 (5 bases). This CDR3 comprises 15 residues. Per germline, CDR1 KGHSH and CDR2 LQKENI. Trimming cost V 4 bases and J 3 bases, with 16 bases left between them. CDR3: CASSQAPGRDYEQYF. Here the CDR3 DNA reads TGTGCCAGCTCACAGGCACCAGGCAGGGACTACGAGCAGTACTTC.

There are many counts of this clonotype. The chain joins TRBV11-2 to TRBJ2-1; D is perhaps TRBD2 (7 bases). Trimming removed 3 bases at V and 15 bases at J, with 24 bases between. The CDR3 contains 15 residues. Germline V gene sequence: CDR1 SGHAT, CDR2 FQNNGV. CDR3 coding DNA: TGTGCCAGCAGCTTCTCAGAGAAGGTTACAGGGAGGGTGTTCTTC. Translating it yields CASSFSEKVTGRVFF.

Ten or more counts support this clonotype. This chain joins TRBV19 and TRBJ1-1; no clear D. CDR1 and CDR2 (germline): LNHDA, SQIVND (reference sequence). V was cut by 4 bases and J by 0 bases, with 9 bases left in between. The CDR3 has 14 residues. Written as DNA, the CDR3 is TGTGCCAGTAGTAACCTCGGGTTGAACACTGAAGCTTTCTTT. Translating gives CASSNLGLNTEAFF.